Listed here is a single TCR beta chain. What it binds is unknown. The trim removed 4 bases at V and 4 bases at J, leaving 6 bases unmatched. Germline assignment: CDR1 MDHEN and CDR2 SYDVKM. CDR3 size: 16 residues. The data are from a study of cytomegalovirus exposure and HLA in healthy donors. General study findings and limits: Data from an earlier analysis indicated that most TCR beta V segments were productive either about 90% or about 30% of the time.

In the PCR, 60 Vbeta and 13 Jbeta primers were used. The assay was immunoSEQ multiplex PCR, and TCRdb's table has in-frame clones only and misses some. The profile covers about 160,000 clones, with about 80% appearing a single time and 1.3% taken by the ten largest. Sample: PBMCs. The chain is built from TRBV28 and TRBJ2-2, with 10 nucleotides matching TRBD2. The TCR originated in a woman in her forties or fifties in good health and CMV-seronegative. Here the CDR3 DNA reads TGTGCCAGCAGTTCCCTAGCGGGGGCCCCCACCGGGGAGCTGTTTTTT. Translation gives CASSSLAGAPTGELFF. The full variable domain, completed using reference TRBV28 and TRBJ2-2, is DVKVTQSSRYLVKRTGEKVFLECVQDMDHENMFWYRQDPGLGLRLIYFSYDVKMKEKGDIPEGYSVSREKKERFSLILESASTNQTSMYLCASSSLAGAPTGELFFGEGSRLTVL.